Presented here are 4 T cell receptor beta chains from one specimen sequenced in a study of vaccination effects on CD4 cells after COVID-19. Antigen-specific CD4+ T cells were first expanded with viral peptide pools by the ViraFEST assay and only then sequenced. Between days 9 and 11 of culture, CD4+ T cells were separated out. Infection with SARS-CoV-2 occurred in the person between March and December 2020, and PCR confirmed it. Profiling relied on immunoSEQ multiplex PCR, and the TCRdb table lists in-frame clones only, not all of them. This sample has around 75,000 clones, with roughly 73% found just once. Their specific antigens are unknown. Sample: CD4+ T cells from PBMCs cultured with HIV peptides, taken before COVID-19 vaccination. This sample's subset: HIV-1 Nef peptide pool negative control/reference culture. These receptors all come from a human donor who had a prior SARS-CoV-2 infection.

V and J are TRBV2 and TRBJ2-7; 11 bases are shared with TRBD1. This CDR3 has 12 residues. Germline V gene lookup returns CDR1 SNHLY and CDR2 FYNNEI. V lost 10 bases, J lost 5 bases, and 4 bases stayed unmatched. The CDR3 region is CATRDRGDEQYF. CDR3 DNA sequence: TGTGCCACCCGGGACAGGGGGGACGAGCAGTACTTC.

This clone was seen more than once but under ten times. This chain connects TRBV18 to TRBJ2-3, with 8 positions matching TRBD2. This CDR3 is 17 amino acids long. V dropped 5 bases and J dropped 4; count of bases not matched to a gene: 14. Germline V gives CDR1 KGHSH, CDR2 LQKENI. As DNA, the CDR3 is TGTGCCAGCTCATCCATTTTGGGGCGGGGGGCCCCAGATACGCAGTATTTT. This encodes CASSSILGRGAPDTQYF.

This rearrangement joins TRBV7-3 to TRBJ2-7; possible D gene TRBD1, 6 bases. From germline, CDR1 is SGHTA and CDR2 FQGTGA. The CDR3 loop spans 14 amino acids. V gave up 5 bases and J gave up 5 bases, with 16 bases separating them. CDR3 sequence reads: CASSPGTTVNEQYF. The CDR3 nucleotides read TGTGCCAGCAGCCCCGGGACAACCGTCAACGAGCAGTACTTC.

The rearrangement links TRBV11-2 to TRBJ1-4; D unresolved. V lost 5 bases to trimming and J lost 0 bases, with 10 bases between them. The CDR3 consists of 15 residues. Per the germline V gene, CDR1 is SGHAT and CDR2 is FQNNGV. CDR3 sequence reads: CASSEPGPTNEKLFF. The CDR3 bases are TGTGCCAGCAGCGAACCGGGCCCAACTAATGAAAAACTGTTTTTT.